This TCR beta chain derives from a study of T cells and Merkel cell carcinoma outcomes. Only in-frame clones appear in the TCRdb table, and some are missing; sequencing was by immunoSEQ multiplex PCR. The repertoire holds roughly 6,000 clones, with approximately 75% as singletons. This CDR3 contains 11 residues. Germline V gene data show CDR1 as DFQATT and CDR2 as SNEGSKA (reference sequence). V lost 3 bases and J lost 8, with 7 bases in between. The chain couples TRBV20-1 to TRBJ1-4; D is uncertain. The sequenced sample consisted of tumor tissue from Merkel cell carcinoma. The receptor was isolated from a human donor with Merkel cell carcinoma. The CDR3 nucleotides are TGCAGTGCTAGTCCCGAGGAAAAACTGTTTTTT. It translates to CSASPEEKLFF.